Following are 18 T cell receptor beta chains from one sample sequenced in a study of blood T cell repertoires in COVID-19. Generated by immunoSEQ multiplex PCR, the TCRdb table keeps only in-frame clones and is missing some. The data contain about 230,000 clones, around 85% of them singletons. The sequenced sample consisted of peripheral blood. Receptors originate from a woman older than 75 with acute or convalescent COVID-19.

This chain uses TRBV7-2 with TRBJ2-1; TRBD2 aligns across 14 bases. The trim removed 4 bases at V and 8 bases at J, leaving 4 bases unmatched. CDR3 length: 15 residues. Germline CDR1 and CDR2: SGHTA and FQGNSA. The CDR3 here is CASSSGLAGGDEQFF. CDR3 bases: TGTGCCAGCAGCTCCGGACTAGCGGGGGGAGATGAGCAGTTCTTC.

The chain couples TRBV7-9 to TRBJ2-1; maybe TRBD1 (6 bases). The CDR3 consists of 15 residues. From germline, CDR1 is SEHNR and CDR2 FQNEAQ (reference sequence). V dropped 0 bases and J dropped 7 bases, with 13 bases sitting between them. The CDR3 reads CASSLAGANPNEQFF. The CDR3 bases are TGTGCCAGCAGCTTAGCGGGGGCGAATCCTAATGAGCAGTTCTTC. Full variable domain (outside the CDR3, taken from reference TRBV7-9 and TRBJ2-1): DTGVSQNPRHKITKRGQNVTFRCDPISEHNRLYWYRQTLGQGPEFLTYFQNEAQLEKSRLLSDRFSAERPKGSFSTLEIQRTEQGDSAMYLCASSLAGANPNEQFFGPGTRLTVL.

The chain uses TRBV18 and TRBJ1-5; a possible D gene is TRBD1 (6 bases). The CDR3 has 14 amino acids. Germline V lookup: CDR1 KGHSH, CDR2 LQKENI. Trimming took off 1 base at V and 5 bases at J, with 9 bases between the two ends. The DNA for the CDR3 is TGTGCCAGCTCACCACTGCCAGGGGATCAGCCCCAGCATTTT. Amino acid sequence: CASSPLPGDQPQHF.

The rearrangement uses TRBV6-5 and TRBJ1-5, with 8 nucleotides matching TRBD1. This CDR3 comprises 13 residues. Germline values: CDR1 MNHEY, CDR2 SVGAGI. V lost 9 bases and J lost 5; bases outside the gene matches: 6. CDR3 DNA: TGTGCCAGTACAGGGGGTAGGCATCAGCCCCAGCATTTT. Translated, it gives CASTGGRHQPQHF.

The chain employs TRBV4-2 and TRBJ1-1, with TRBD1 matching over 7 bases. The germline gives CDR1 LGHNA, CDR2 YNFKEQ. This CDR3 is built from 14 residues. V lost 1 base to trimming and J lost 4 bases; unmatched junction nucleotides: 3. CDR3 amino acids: CASSQAGGSTEAFF. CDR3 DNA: TGTGCCAGCAGCCAAGCAGGGGGTAGCACTGAAGCTTTCTTT.

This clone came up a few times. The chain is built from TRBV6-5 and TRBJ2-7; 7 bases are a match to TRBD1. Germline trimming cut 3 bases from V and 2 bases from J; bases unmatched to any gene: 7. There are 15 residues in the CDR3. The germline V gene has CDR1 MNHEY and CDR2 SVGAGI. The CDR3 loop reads CASSYLTGAAYEQYF. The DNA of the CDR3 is TGTGCCAGCAGTTATCTTACAGGGGCGGCCTACGAGCAGTACTTC.

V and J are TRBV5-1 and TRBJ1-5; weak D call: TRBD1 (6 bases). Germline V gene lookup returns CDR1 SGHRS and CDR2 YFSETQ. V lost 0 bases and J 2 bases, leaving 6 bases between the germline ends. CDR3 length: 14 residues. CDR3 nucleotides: TGCGCCAGCAGCTTGGAGGGGGGCAATCAGCCCCAGCATTTT. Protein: CASSLEGGNQPQHF.

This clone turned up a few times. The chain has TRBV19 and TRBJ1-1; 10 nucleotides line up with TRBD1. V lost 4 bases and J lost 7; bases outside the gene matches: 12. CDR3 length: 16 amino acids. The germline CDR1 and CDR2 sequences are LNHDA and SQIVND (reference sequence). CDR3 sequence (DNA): TGTGCCAGTAGTACTATCGGACAGGGGGTAAGGGATGAAGCTTTCTTT. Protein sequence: CASSTIGQGVRDEAFF.

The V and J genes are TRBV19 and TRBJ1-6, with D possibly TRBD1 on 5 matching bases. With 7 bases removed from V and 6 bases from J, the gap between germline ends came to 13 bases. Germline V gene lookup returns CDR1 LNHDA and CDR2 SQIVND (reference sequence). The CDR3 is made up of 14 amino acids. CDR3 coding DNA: TGTGCCAGTACCACCGGGACTGTTAATTCACCCCTCCACTTT. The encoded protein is CASTTGTVNSPLHF.

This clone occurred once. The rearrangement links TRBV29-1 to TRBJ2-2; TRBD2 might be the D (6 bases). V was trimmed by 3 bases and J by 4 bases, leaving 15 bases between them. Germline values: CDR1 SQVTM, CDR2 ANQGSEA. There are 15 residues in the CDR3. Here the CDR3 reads CSVEGLGGGTGELFF. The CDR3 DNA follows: TGCAGCGTTGAGGGTCTCGGGGGTGGCACCGGGGAGCTGTTTTTT.

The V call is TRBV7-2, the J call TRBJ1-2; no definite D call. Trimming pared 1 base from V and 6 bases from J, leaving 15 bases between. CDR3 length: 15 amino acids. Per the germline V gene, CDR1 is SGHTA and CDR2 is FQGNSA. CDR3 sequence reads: CASSLDSRFYDGYTF. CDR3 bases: TGTGCCAGCAGCTTAGACTCCCGTTTTTACGATGGCTACACCTTC.

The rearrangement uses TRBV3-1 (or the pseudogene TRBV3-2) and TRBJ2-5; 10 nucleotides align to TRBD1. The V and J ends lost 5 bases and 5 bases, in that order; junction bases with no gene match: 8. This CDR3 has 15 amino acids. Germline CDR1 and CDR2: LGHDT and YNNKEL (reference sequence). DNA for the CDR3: TGTGCCAGCAGCTCTTGGACAGGGGGGACGGAGACCCAGTACTTC. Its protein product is CASSSWTGGTETQYF.

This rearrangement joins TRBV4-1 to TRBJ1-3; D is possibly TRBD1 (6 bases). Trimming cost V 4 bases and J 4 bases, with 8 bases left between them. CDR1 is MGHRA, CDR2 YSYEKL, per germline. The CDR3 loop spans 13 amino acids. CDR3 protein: CASSPGQGNTIYF. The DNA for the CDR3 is TGCGCCAGCAGCCCCGGACAGGGAAACACCATATATTTT.

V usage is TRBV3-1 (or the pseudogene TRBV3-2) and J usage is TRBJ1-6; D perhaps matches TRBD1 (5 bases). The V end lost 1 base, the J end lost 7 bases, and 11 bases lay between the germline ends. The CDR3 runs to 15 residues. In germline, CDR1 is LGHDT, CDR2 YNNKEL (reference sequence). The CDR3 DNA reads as TGTGCCAGCAGCCAAGTAGGCGGGGGGAATTCACCCCTCCACTTT. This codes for CASSQVGGGNSPLHF.

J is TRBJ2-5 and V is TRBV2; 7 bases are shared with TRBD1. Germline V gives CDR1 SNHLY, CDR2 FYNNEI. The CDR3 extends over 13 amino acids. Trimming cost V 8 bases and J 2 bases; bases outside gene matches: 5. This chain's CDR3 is CASARGTQETQYF. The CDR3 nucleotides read TGTGCCAGCGCCAGGGGGACACAAGAGACCCAGTACTTC. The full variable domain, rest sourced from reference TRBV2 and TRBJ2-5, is EPEVTQTPSHQVTQMGQEVILRCVPISNHLYFYWYRQILGQKVEFLVSFYNNEISEKSEIFDDQFSVERPDGSNFTLKIRSTKLEDSAMYFCASARGTQETQYFGPGTRLLVL.

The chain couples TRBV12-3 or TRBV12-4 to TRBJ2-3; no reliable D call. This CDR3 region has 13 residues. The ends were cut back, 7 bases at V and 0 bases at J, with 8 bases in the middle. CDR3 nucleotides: TGTGCCAGCAACAGTCACAGCACAGATACGCAGTATTTT. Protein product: CASNSHSTDTQYF.

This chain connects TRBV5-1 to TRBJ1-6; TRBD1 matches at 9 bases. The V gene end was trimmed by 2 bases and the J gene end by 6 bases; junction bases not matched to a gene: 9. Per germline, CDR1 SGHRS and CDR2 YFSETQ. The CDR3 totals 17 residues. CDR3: CASSFLDRGSSNSPLHF. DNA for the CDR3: TGCGCCAGCAGCTTTTTGGACAGGGGATCAAGTAATTCACCCCTCCACTTT.

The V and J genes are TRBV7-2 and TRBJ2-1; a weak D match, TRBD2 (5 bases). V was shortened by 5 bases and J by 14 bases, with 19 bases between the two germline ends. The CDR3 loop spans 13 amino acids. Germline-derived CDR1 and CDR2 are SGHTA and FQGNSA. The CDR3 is CASSLDPLAGKFF. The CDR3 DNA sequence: TGTGCCAGCAGCCTAGACCCCCTAGCTGGCAAGTTCTTC.